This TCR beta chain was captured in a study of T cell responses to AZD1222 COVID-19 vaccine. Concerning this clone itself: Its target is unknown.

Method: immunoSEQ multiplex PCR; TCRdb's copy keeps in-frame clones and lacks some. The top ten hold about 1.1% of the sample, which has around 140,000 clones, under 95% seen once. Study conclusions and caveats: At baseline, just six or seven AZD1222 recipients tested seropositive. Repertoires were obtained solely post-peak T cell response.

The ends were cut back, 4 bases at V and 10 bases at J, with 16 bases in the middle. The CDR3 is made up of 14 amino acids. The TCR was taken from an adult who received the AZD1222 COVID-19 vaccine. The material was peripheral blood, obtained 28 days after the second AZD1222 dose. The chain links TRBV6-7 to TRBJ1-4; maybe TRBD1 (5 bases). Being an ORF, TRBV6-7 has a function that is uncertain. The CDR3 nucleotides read TGTGCCAGCAGTTTTCCGGGAGAGGGGAGAAAACTGTTTTTT. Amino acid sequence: CASSFPGEGRKLFF.